A single sample is the source of the 20 T cell receptor beta chains below, sequenced in a study of cytomegalovirus exposure and HLA in healthy donors. PCR primers comprised 60 Vbeta and 13 Jbeta primers. TCRdb's table, derived via immunoSEQ multiplex PCR, lists solely in-frame clones and lacks some. The data show approximately 140,000 clones, with approximately 84% seen just once and roughly 1.5% held by the top ten. Sequenced material: PBMCs. The receptors stem from a woman aged 18 to 35 in good health and CMV-seronegative.

V is TRBV10-2 and J is TRBJ1-2; 8 nucleotides match TRBD1. V lost 7 bases and J lost 3; bases outside the gene matches: 1. CDR1 WSHSY and CDR2 SAAADI come from the germline V gene. This CDR3 has 12 residues. CDR3 loop: CASTGGDYGYTF. The CDR3 nucleotides are TGCGCCAGCACAGGGGGCGACTATGGCTACACCTTC.

CDR3: CASSLMAANTEAFF. The CDR3, as DNA: TGTGCCAGCAGCTTAATGGCGGCTAACACTGAAGCTTTCTTT. The V and J genes are TRBV5-4 and TRBJ1-1, with unresolved D. CDR3 size: 14 residues. Germline V gives CDR1 SGHNT, CDR2 YYREEE (reference sequence). Trimming left V 2 bases short and J 2 bases short, with 10 bases between.

This chain links TRBV5-1 with TRBJ2-3, with TRBD2 identical over 11 bases. The junction had 8 bases not matched to a gene; V was cut back by 8 bases and J by 6 bases. Germline-derived CDR1 and CDR2 are SGHRS and YFSETQ. The CDR3 sequence is 14 residues long. The CDR3 is CASYSGRAGDTQYF. In DNA form, the CDR3 reads TGCGCCAGTTATAGCGGGAGGGCCGGGGATACGCAGTATTTT.

This clone has a single count. The chain joins TRBV11-3 to TRBJ2-1; 13 bases are a match to TRBD2. The CDR3 is made up of 15 amino acids. The ends lost 5 bases at V and 8 bases at J; junction bases unmatched: 6. Germline CDR1 is SGHNT and CDR2 is YENEEA. The CDR3 coding sequence is TGTGCCAGCAGCATGGGGACTAGCGGGATGTATGAGCAGTTCTTC. It translates to CASSMGTSGMYEQFF.

The genes are TRBV19 and TRBJ2-7; TRBD1 aligns across 10 bases. V was pared by 4 bases and J by 3 bases, with 6 bases of the junction left unmatched. This CDR3 is built from 15 residues. Germline V gene lookup returns CDR1 LNHDA and CDR2 SQIVND (reference sequence). CDR3 loop: CASSSAGTGDYEQYF. CDR3 coding DNA: TGTGCCAGTAGTAGCGCCGGGACAGGGGACTACGAGCAGTACTTC.

V usage is TRBV9 and J usage is TRBJ1-2, with 7 bases identical to TRBD1. The V segment lost 6 bases and the J segment 6 bases; nucleotides outside the gene matches: 8. This CDR3 comprises 13 residues. Germline V gene lookup returns CDR1 SGDLS and CDR2 YYNGEE. CDR3 nucleotides: TGTGCCAGCACCCCGGACAGGATTCATGGCTACACCTTC. This codes for CASTPDRIHGYTF. Looking up the rest from reference TRBV9 and TRBJ1-2 gives the full variable domain: DSGVTQTPKHLITATGQRVTLRCSPRSGDLSVYWYQQSLDQGLQFLIQYYNGEERAKGNILERFSAQQFPDLHSELNLSSLELGDSALYFCASTPDRIHGYTFGSGTRLTVV.

J is TRBJ2-7 and V is TRBV6-1; weak D call: TRBD2 (5 bases). The CDR3 spans 12 residues. Per germline, CDR1 MNHNS and CDR2 SASEGT. Trimming took 10 bases from V and 2 from J, leaving 12 bases between them. The CDR3 region is CATGLITYEQYF. CDR3 sequence (DNA): TGTGCCACCGGACTCATAACCTACGAGCAGTACTTC.

The V call is TRBV19, the J call TRBJ2-1; D might be TRBD2 (6 bases). The CDR3 is 13 residues long. The germline CDR1 and CDR2 sequences are LNHDA and SQIVND (reference sequence). The V gene lost 4 bases and the J gene lost 9 bases, with 13 bases spanning the gap. This chain's CDR3 is CASSSRLGGEQFF. Written as DNA, the CDR3 is TGTGCCAGTAGTAGCCGACTAGGTGGTGAGCAGTTCTTC.

The chain combines TRBV6-6 with TRBJ1-2, with 7 positions matching TRBD1. J gave up 1 base and V 6 bases, and 8 bases lay outside the gene matches. Germline V lookup: CDR1 MNHNY, CDR2 SVGAGI (reference sequence). This CDR3 region has 15 residues. CDR3: CASRPKGALNYGYTF. The CDR3 region has the DNA TGTGCCAGCAGGCCCAAGGGGGCACTTAACTATGGCTACACCTTC.

This clone has only one observation. The chain links TRBV15 to TRBJ2-1; 11 bases line up with TRBD1. V lost 0 bases to trimming and J lost 3 bases; unmatched junction nucleotides: 4. The CDR3 runs 17 residues. Germline V gene lookup returns CDR1 LNHNV and CDR2 YYDKDF (reference sequence). The CDR3 loop reads CATSRDQGTGGYNEQFF. The CDR3 DNA follows: TGTGCCACCAGCAGAGATCAGGGGACAGGGGGCTACAATGAGCAGTTCTTC.

This clone was detected only a few times. The J gene is TRBJ1-1, the V gene TRBV6-1; perhaps TRBD1 as D (5 bases). Trimming stripped 6 bases from V and 3 bases from J, with 11 bases between. The CDR3 sequence is 13 residues long. Germline assignment: CDR1 MNHNS and CDR2 SASEGT. CDR3 coding DNA: TGTGCCAGCAGGCTATCGACAGACACTGAAGCTTTCTTT. This codes for CASRLSTDTEAFF.

The rearrangement links TRBV9 to TRBJ1-1, with TRBD1 as a possible D gene (6 bases). Germline lookup yields CDR1 SGDLS and CDR2 YYNGEE. Trimming took 0 bases from V and 1 from J, leaving 10 bases between them. The CDR3 is made up of 15 amino acids. In DNA form, the CDR3 reads TGTGCCAGCAGCGTAGGTGGGGACACGAACACTGAAGCTTTCTTT. Translation gives CASSVGGDTNTEAFF.

This clone was counted a single time. CDR3 loop: CASIPGLASDTQYF. The CDR3 DNA is TGTGCCAGCATTCCGGGACTAGCTTCAGATACGCAGTATTTT. The V and J genes are TRBV2 and TRBJ2-3; TRBD2 agrees at 9 bases. This CDR3 region has 14 residues. Germline CDR1 is SNHLY and CDR2 is FYNNEI. Losses at the gene ends were 7 bases for V and 4 bases for J; bases not matched to a gene: 6.

V is TRBV7-9 and J is TRBJ1-1; no definite D call. The CDR3 is 13 residues long. CDR1 and CDR2 (germline): SEHNR, FQNEAQ (reference sequence). Trimming took off 1 base at V and 2 bases at J, with 5 bases between the two ends. CDR3 DNA sequence: TGTGCCAGCAGCTTAGAGCGTAACACTGAAGCTTTCTTT. This encodes CASSLERNTEAFF.

This rearrangement joins TRBV29-1 to TRBJ2-5; 8 nucleotides agree with TRBD2. CDR1 and CDR2 from the germline V gene are SQVTM and ANQGSEA. Trimming removed 6 bases from V and 7 bases from J; junction bases left unmatched: 4. The CDR3 totals 11 residues. The CDR3 here is CSVGGARTQYF. The CDR3 DNA reads as TGCAGCGTCGGGGGGGCTAGGACCCAGTACTTC.

The chain is built from TRBV28 and TRBJ1-1; the D gene is possibly TRBD1 (6 bases). Germline CDR1 MDHEN, CDR2 SYDVKM. Deletions cut 7 bases from V and 2 bases from J, with 14 bases between. The CDR3 extends over 14 amino acids. For the CDR3, the DNA is TGTGCCAGCAACGCCCCGGACAGTAACACTGAAGCTTTCTTT. Amino acids: CASNAPDSNTEAFF.

Many counts were recorded for this clone. This chain links TRBV6-1 with TRBJ1-2, with D tentatively TRBD1 (6 bases). CDR1 MNHNS and CDR2 SASEGT come from the germline V gene. The CDR3 has 13 residues. V lost 2 bases to trimming and J lost 6 bases, with 10 bases between them. The CDR3 sequence is CASSEQGIDGYTF. CDR3 in DNA: TGTGCCAGCAGTGAACAGGGGATCGATGGCTACACCTTC.

This clone was detected only once. The chain combines TRBV4-1 with TRBJ2-7, with TRBD1 identical over 7 bases. The CDR3 has 15 residues. The germline gives CDR1 MGHRA, CDR2 YSYEKL. V shed 1 base and J 3 bases; nucleotides not matched to a gene: 6. CDR3 loop: CASSQALAGGYEQYF. In DNA, the CDR3 is TGCGCCAGCAGCCAAGCGCTGGCAGGGGGCTACGAGCAGTACTTC.

The gene calls are TRBV30 and TRBJ2-1, with 8 bases aligning to TRBD2. V shed 4 bases, J shed 4 bases, and the junction held 3 bases outside the gene matches. The germline gives CDR1 GTSNPN, CDR2 SVGIG (reference sequence). This CDR3 has 13 amino acids. The CDR3 DNA reads TGTGCCTGGAAAGGCGGGGGGTACAATGAGCAGTTCTTC. It specifies CAWKGGGYNEQFF.

The chain joins TRBV30 to TRBJ1-1, with D unresolved. This CDR3 is 14 amino acids long. Germline V gives CDR1 GTSNPN, CDR2 SVGIG (reference sequence). Trimming removed 4 bases from V and 0 bases from J, with 12 bases in between. CDR3 region: CAWTPQPLNTEAFF. The CDR3 bases are TGTGCCTGGACTCCACAGCCCTTGAACACTGAAGCTTTCTTT.